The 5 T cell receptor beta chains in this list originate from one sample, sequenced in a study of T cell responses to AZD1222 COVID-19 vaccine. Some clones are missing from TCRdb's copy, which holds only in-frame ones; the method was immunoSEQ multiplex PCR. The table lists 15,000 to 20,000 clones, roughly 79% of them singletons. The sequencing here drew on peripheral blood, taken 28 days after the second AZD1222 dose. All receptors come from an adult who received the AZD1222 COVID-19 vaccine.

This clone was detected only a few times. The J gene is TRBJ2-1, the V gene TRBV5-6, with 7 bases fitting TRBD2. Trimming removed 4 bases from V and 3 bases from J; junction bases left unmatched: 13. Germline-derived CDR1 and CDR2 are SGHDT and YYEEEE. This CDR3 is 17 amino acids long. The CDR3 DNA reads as TGTGCCAGCAGCCCCCGTCGAGGGCTAGCGGACTACAATGAGCAGTTCTTC. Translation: CASSPRRGLADYNEQFF.

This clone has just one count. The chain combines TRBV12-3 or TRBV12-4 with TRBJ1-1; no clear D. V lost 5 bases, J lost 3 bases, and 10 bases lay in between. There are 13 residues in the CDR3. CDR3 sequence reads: CASSLTEDTEAFF. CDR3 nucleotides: TGTGCCAGCAGTCTAACAGAGGACACTGAAGCTTTCTTT.

CDR3 in DNA: TGTGCCAGCAGTAACGGGGGGGAAGGCGCGAATGAGCAGTTCTTC. Its translation is CASSNGGEGANEQFF. V gene TRBV6-2 or TRBV6-3 combines with J gene TRBJ2-1; the match to TRBD2 covers 8 bases. The V gene end was trimmed by 5 bases and the J gene end by 7 bases; junction bases not matched to a gene: 10. Germline CDR1 reads MNHEY; CDR2 reads SVGEGT. This CDR3 contains 15 residues.

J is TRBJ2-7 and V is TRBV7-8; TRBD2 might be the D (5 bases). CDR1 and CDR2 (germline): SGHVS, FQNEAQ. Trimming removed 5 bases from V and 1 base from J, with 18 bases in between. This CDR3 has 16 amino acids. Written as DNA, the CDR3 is TGTGCCAGCAGCGCTATAACATTTGGAGGATCCTACGAGCAGTACTTC. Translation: CASSAITFGGSYEQYF.

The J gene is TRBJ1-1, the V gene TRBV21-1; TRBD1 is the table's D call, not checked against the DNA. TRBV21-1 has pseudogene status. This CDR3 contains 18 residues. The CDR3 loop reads CASSDQRGGTLMNTEAFF. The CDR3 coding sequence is TGTGCCAGCAGCGATCAAAGAGGGGGAACACTAATGAACACTGAAGCTTTCTTT.